This T cell receptor beta chain derives from a study of identical twins. The CDR3 spans 16 residues. V lost 3 bases and J lost 6; bases outside the gene matches: 11. The germline V gene encodes CDR1 SGHRS and CDR2 YFSETQ. TCRdb reprocessed the 5' RACE reads with MiXCR, giving one entry per CDR3 protein. The sample consists of around 960,000 distinct CDR3 sequences, roughly an eighth of them appearing once. The same sample was also used in a study of yellow fever vaccine responses in identical twins.

J is TRBJ2-3 and V is TRBV5-1; 9 bases line up with TRBD1. Sequencing input: PBMCs. The receptor's source is a woman aged 18-29 years in good health. The CDR3 DNA reads as TGCGCCAGCAGCTCCCGTGGGGACAGGGTTCCGGATACGCAGTATTTT. Translating gives CASSSRGDRVPDTQYF.